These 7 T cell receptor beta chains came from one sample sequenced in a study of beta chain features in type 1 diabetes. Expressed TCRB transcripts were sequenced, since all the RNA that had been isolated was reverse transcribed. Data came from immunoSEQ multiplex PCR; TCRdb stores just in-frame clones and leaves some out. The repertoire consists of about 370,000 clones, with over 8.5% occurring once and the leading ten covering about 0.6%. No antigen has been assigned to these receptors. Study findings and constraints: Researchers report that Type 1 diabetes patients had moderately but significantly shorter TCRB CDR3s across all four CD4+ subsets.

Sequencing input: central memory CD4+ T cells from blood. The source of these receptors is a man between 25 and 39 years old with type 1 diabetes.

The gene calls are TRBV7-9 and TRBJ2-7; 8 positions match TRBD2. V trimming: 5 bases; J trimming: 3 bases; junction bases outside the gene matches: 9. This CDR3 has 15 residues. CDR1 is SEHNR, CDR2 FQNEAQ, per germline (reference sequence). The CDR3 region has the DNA TGTGCCAGCAGCCTACAGGGACTAGGATTCTACGAGCAGTACTTC. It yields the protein CASSLQGLGFYEQYF.

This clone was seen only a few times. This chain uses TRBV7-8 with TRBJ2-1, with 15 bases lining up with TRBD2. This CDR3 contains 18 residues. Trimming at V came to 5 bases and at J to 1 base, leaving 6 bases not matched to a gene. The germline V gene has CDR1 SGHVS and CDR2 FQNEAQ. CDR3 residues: CASSGTGTSGRSYNEQFF. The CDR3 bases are TGTGCCAGCAGCGGGACAGGGACTAGCGGGAGGTCCTACAATGAGCAGTTCTTC.

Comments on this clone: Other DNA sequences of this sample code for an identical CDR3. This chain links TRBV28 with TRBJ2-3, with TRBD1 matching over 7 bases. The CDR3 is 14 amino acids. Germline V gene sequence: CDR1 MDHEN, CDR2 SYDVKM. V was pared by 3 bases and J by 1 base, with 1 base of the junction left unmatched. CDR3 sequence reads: CASSLRGRTDTQYF. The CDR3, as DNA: TGTGCCAGCAGTTTGAGGGGGCGCACAGATACGCAGTATTTT.

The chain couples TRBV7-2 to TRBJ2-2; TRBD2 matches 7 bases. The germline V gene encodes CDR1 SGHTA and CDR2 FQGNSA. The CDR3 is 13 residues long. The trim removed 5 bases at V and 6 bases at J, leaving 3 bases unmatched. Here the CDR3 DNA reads TGTGCCAGCAGCCGGACTAGTGCCGGGGAGCTGTTTTTT. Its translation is CASSRTSAGELFF.

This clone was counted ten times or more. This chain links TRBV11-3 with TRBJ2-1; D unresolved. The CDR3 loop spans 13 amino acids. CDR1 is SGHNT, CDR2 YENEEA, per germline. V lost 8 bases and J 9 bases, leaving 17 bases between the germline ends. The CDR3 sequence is CASAPRNLGEQFF. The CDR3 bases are TGTGCCAGCGCCCCCCGCAACCTGGGTGAGCAGTTCTTC.

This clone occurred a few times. The chain's CDR3 is CASSPKSGDKLFF. The CDR3, as DNA: TGTGCCAGCTCACCTAAGTCAGGGGATAAACTGTTTTTT. The chain links TRBV18 to TRBJ1-4; a possible D gene is TRBD1 (6 bases). This CDR3 is 13 amino acids long. Germline-derived CDR1 and CDR2 are KGHSH and LQKENI. V lost 3 bases and J lost 11, with 13 bases in between.

CDR3 in amino acids: CASSSGAAEQYF. The CDR3 DNA reads TGTGCCAGCAGTTCGGGAGCAGCCGAGCAGTACTTC. The rearrangement joins TRBV6-5 to TRBJ2-7; D is perhaps TRBD2 (6 bases). V lost 4 bases and J lost 6, with 10 bases in between. The CDR3 extends over 12 amino acids. Germline lookup yields CDR1 MNHEY and CDR2 SVGAGI.